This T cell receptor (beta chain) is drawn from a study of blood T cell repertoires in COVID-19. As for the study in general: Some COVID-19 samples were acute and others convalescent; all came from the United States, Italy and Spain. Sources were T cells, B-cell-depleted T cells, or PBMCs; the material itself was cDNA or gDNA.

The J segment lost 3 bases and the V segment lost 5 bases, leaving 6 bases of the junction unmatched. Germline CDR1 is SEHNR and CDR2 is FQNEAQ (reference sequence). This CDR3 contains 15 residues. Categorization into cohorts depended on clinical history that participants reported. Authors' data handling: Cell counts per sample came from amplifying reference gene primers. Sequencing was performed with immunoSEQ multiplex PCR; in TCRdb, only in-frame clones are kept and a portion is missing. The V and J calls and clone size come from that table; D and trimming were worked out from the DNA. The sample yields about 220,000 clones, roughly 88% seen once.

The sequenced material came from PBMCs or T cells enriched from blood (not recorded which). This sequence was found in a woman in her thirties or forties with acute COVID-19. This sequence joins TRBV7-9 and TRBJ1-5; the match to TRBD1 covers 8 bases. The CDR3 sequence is CASSPGQGANQPQHF. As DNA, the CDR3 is TGTGCCAGCAGCCCAGGACAGGGAGCCAATCAGCCCCAGCATTTT.